One and the same sample provided the 18 T cell receptor beta chains below, sequenced in a study of T-cell reconstitution after alpha-beta-depleted transplantation in children. Unique molecular identifiers were incorporated into the prepared TCRbeta library. TCRdb used MiXCR to reprocess the PCR reads, holding one entry per CDR3 protein. The sample has some 500,000 distinct CDR3 sequences, about 17% seen once. Sequenced here: PBMCs from the stem cell graft donor, sampled from the stem cell graft. These TCRs come from a human donor who donated a stem cell graft to a child with acute lymphoblastic leukemia.

This clonotype was detected only a few times. The chain employs TRBV27 and TRBJ1-2; D is uncertain. Germline CDR1 is MNHEY and CDR2 is SMNVEV (reference sequence). The CDR3 has 14 amino acids. V lost 7 bases and J 2 bases, leaving 14 bases between the germline ends. In nucleotides, the CDR3 is TGTGCCAGCACCCCTTTGGGCGGCAACTATGGCTACACCTTC. Protein sequence: CASTPLGGNYGYTF.

The chain joins TRBV20-1 to TRBJ2-1, with 12 bases aligning to TRBD2. The junction had 14 bases not matched to a gene; V was cut back by 3 bases and J by 8 bases. Per germline, CDR1 DFQATT and CDR2 SNEGSKA (reference sequence). The CDR3 contains 17 residues. DNA for the CDR3: TGCAGTGCTAGGACTTGGAAGACTAGCGGGAGTTTCGATGAGCAGTTCTTC. Its protein product is CSARTWKTSGSFDEQFF.

This chain links TRBV20-1 with TRBJ2-1; maybe TRBD1 (5 bases). CDR1 is DFQATT, CDR2 SNEGSKA, per germline (reference sequence). The ends were cut back, 0 bases at V and 2 bases at J, with 17 bases in the middle. The CDR3 extends over 17 amino acids. CDR3 sequence reads: CSARDLNPQGPYNEQFF. For the CDR3, the DNA is TGCAGTGCTAGAGATCTCAATCCCCAGGGCCCCTACAATGAGCAGTTCTTC.

This clonotype was found once. This rearrangement joins TRBV7-9 to TRBJ2-7; weak D call: TRBD1 (5 bases). There are 15 residues in the CDR3. Trimming took off 1 base at V and 3 bases at J, with 13 bases between the two ends. Germline-derived CDR1 and CDR2 are SEHNR and FQNEAQ (reference sequence). The CDR3: CASSLDVSRDYEQYF. The CDR3 nucleotides are TGTGCCAGCAGCTTAGACGTGAGCAGGGACTACGAGCAGTACTTC.

In its sample, this clonotype was seen a few times. The chain links TRBV6-2 or TRBV6-3 to TRBJ2-7; the match to TRBD2 covers 8 bases. This CDR3 has 15 amino acids. V lost 0 bases, J lost 1 base, and 2 bases stayed unmatched. The germline CDR1 and CDR2 sequences are MNHEY and SVGEGT. CDR3 bases: TGTGCCAGCAGTTACTCCCAGCGGGAGTCCTACGAGCAGTACTTC. Amino acids: CASSYSQRESYEQYF.

This clonotype occurred a few times. The chain carries TRBV20-1 and TRBJ2-5; TRBD2 matches 14 bases. V was clipped by 2 bases and J by 5 bases; unmatched bases: 4. The CDR3 is made up of 15 amino acids. Germline CDR1 reads DFQATT; CDR2 reads SNEGSKA (reference sequence). The chain's CDR3 is CSARNGLAGGETQYF. CDR3 bases: TGCAGTGCTAGAAACGGACTAGCGGGAGGTGAGACCCAGTACTTC.

The chain combines TRBV6-5 with TRBJ1-2, with D hard to call. CDR3 size: 15 residues. The germline CDR1 and CDR2 sequences are MNHEY and SVGAGI. Between the trimmed V and J ends, which lost 2 bases and 2 bases, there was a span of 12 bases. CDR3 in amino acids: CASSYGLTANYGYTF. In DNA form, the CDR3 reads TGTGCCAGCAGTTACGGCTTGACGGCGAACTATGGCTACACCTTC.

This clonotype was seen a few times. The rearrangement joins TRBV5-1 to TRBJ2-7; D is perhaps TRBD1 (6 bases). The CDR3 is 14 amino acids. V lost 0 bases, J lost 5 bases, and 12 bases lay in between. Germline lookup yields CDR1 SGHRS and CDR2 YFSETQ. CDR3 sequence reads: CASSLVRGNNEQYF. The CDR3 DNA reads TGCGCCAGCAGCTTGGTCAGGGGAAACAACGAGCAGTACTTC.

This clonotype was counted only a few times. This chain connects TRBV19 to TRBJ2-1, with TRBD2 as a possible D gene (6 bases). The CDR3 has 12 residues. From germline, CDR1 is LNHDA and CDR2 SQIVND (reference sequence). With 5 bases removed from V and 7 bases from J, the gap between germline ends came to 9 bases. The CDR3 sequence is CASSRLVNEQFF. The CDR3 DNA reads as TGTGCCAGTAGTCGACTAGTAAATGAGCAGTTCTTC.

This clonotype appeared a few times. The J gene is TRBJ1-5, the V gene TRBV4-2; D gene uncertain. CDR1 is LGHNA, CDR2 YNFKEQ, per germline. The CDR3 contains 13 residues. V was cut by 4 bases and J by 5 bases, with 9 bases left in between. Written as DNA, the CDR3 is TGTGCCAGCAGCCCAAAGAGAGATCAGCCCCAGCATTTT. This sequence encodes CASSPKRDQPQHF.

There are many counts of this clonotype. The chain is built from TRBV12-3 or TRBV12-4 and TRBJ2-7; 8 bases are a match to TRBD2. The CDR3 has 13 residues. Trimming at V came to 3 bases and at J to 6 bases, leaving 4 bases not matched to a gene. CDR3: CASSFRREAEQYF. Written as DNA, the CDR3 is TGTGCCAGCAGTTTTAGGCGGGAGGCCGAGCAGTACTTC.

This chain links TRBV20-1 with TRBJ2-1; D possibly corresponds to TRBD2 (5 bases). The CDR3 spans 15 residues. Trimming removed 1 base from V and 0 bases from J, with 10 bases in between. CDR1 and CDR2 from the germline V gene are DFQATT and SNEGSKA (reference sequence). The CDR3 sequence: CSARGGRSSYNEQFF. The DNA for the CDR3 is TGCAGTGCTAGAGGCGGGCGTAGCTCCTACAATGAGCAGTTCTTC.

This CDR3 is CSVSYQEPIIYGYTF. DNA for the CDR3: TGCAGCGTCTCATACCAGGAGCCGATAATCTATGGCTACACCTTC. The rearrangement links TRBV29-1 to TRBJ1-2, with no clear D. Trimming pared 6 bases from V and 4 bases from J, leaving 21 bases between. This CDR3 spans 15 amino acids. CDR1 and CDR2 from the germline V gene are SQVTM and ANQGSEA.

This rearrangement joins TRBV20-1 to TRBJ2-1; 8 positions match TRBD2. Losses at the gene ends were 3 bases for V and 6 bases for J; bases not matched to a gene: 13. CDR1 DFQATT and CDR2 SNEGSKA come from the germline V gene (reference sequence). The CDR3 sequence is 16 residues long. CDR3 in DNA: TGCAGTGCTAGGAACCGGGAGGGCCTTTTTTTCAATGAGCAGTTCTTC. As protein: CSARNREGLFFNEQFF.

The V gene is TRBV12-3 or TRBV12-4, the J gene TRBJ1-2, with 8 bases fitting TRBD1. Trimming removed 3 bases from V and 4 bases from J; junction bases left unmatched: 7. This CDR3 contains 15 residues. The CDR3 protein is CASSFNSGGAYGYTF. CDR3 DNA: TGTGCCAGCAGTTTTAACTCAGGGGGCGCCTATGGCTACACCTTC.

This clonotype was seen a few times. The chain is built from TRBV29-1 and TRBJ2-7; D is unclear. Germline V gene sequence: CDR1 SQVTM, CDR2 ANQGSEA. Trimming took 4 bases from V and 1 from J, leaving 8 bases between them. CDR3 size: 12 residues. CDR3 region: CSVVGDSYEQYF. The CDR3 bases are TGCAGCGTTGTTGGGGATTCCTACGAGCAGTACTTC.

The chain employs TRBV3-1 and TRBJ2-3; D possibly corresponds to TRBD2 (5 bases). Germline loops: CDR1 LGHDT, CDR2 YNNKEL (reference sequence). The V gene lost 4 bases and the J gene lost 2 bases, with 10 bases spanning the gap. The CDR3 covers 14 residues. The CDR3 region is CASSPSRDTDTQYF. In DNA, the CDR3 is TGTGCCAGCAGCCCCTCTCGGGACACAGATACGCAGTATTTT.

This sequence joins TRBV12-3 or TRBV12-4 and TRBJ2-5, with 11 bases fitting TRBD2. V lost 5 bases to trimming and J lost 7 bases; unmatched junction nucleotides: 9. The CDR3 runs 15 residues. The DNA for the CDR3 is TGTGCCAGCAGTAAAACTAGCGGGGGCGTCGGGACCCAGTACTTC. Residues: CASSKTSGGVGTQYF.